Listed below are T cell receptor beta chains from one sample, sequenced in a study of blood T cells in healthy people across ages. TCRdb re-called the 5' RACE reads with MiXCR, one entry per CDR3 protein. The table has about 730,000 distinct CDR3 sequences, about 42% seen once. Sequencing was done on a sample of blood. These receptors all come from an older woman in good health. The conserved cysteine and the conserved F or W are not part of the CDR3 here. The D gene is left open where the match is weak.

>TRBD2|TRBJ2-5|TRBV4-3
ASSQDHRLAGGIQETQY
>TRBD2|-|TRBV20-1
SATDWELAGDVGTQY
>TRBD1|TRBJ1-2|TRBV7-3
ASSPSTGDPYGYT
>TRBD1|TRBJ1-3|TRBV2
ASTRGQASGNTIY
>TRBD2|TRBJ2-3|TRBV9
ASSAGTSGLTDTQY
>-|TRBJ2-7|TRBV4-1
ASSQGPVGGPSYEQY
>-|TRBJ1-4|TRBV28
ASIPGATNEKLF
>TRBD1|TRBJ2-5|TRBV5-1
ASSFRTGVETQY
>TRBD2|TRBJ2-7|TRBV7-2
ASSLGLAGHEQY
>-|TRBJ2-1|TRBV20-1
SALRDNEQF
>-|TRBJ2-5|TRBV7-2
ASSLGASRDEQY
>-|TRBJ2-2|TRBV5-1
ASSPGKGDTGELF
>TRBD1|TRBJ1-2|TRBV7-3
ANSDRDDGYT
>TRBD2|TRBJ2-7|TRBV20-1
SARDVAGVNEQY
>-|TRBJ1-1|TRBV20-1
SARAETVQNTEAF
>TRBD1|TRBJ1-4|TRBV30
AWRTGTGNEKLF
>TRBD2|TRBJ2-1|TRBV7-9
ASSPWGGRENEQF
>TRBD2|TRBJ2-5|TRBV3-1
ASSQYTSVRETQY
>-|-|TRBV5-1
VSSPQGLNEQY
>-|TRBJ2-3|TRBV5-1
ASGTTQFDTQY
>-|TRBJ1-1|TRBV2
ASSELRDTEAF
>-|TRBJ2-1|TRBV6-2/TRBV6-3
ASTNPQLVNEQF
>TRBD2|TRBJ2-7|TRBV5-1
ASSPSGGETYEQY
>-|TRBJ1-5|TRBV20-1
SASLTKPQH
>TRBD1|TRBJ1-2|TRBV28
ASSSPQGGNYGYT